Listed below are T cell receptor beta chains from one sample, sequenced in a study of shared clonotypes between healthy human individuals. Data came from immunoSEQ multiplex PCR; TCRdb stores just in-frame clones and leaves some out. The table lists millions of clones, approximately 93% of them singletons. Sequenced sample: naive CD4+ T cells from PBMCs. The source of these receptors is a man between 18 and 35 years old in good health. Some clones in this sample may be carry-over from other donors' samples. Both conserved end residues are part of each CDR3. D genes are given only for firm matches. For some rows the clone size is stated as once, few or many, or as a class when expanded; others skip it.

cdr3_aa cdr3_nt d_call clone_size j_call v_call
CASSQTAAMGYEQYF TGCGCCAGCAGTCAGACGGCCGCTATGGGCTACGAGCAGTACTTC NA NA TRBJ2-7 TRBV5-1
CASSILGSSYEQYF TGTGCCAGCAGCATCCTCGGCAGCTCCTACGAGCAGTACTTC NA NA TRBJ2-7 TRBV9
CASSSPGYEQYF TGTGCCAGTAGTTCTCCAGGGTACGAGCAGTACTTC NA NA TRBJ2-7 TRBV19
CASSLSPGLAGNEQFF TGTGCCAGCAGCCTTTCGCCGGGACTAGCGGGCAATGAGCAGTTCTTC TRBD2 NA TRBJ2-1 TRBV2
CASSFNPGKLFF TGTGCCAGCAGCTTTAATCCGGGAAAACTGTTTTTT NA few TRBJ1-4 TRBV21-1
CASRSWGTGELFF TGTGCCAGCCGATCGTGGGGAACCGGGGAGCTGTTTTTT NA few TRBJ2-2 TRBV6-1
CASSRDRVAEKLFF TGTGCCAGCAGCCGGGACAGGGTGGCTGAAAAACTGTTTTTT TRBD1 NA TRBJ1-4 TRBV11-2
CASSPQGATEAFF TGTGCCAGCAGCCCACAGGGCGCCACTGAAGCTTTCTTT NA NA TRBJ1-1 TRBV11-2
CASSPSQGTSFGANVLTF TGTGCCAGCAGCCCGTCACAGGGAACCTCCTTCGGGGCCAACGTCCTGACTTTC NA NA TRBJ2-6 TRBV7-8
CASSLLSRGADTQYF TGCGCCAGCAGCTTGTTATCCAGGGGAGCAGATACGCAGTATTTT NA NA TRBJ2-3 TRBV5-1
CASSLRRGLAETQYF TGTGCCAGCAGCTTACGCAGGGGCCTAGCGGAGACCCAGTACTTC NA NA TRBJ2-5 TRBV11-3
CASSLEVNEQYF TGCGCCAGCAGCTTGGAGGTTAACGAGCAGTACTTC NA NA TRBJ2-7 TRBV5-1
CAWSVWGSGGYTF TGTGCCTGGAGTGTTTGGGGTTCCGGCGGCTACACCTTC NA few TRBJ1-2 TRBV30
CASSSGTSSSGNTIYF TGTGCCAGCAGCTCCGGGACTTCGAGCTCTGGAAACACCATATATTTT NA NA TRBJ1-3 TRBV7-2
CASSPPGGHTDTQYF TGTGCCAGCTCACCACCGGGCGGGCACACAGATACGCAGTATTTT NA NA TRBJ2-3 TRBV18
CASSRPGQGNEKLFF TGTGCCAGCAGTCGACCGGGACAGGGGAATGAAAAACTGTTTTTT TRBD1 NA TRBJ1-4 TRBV27
CSVTRTINEQFF TGCAGCGTTACCCGGACTATAAATGAGCAGTTCTTC NA NA TRBJ2-1 TRBV29-1
CASGRGSSYNEQFF TGTGCCAGCGGGCGGGGGAGCTCCTACAATGAGCAGTTCTTC TRBD2 NA TRBJ2-1 TRBV7-2
CASSHLDKSNQPQHF TGCGCCAGCAGCCATCTGGACAAGAGCAATCAGCCCCAGCATTTT NA once TRBJ1-5 TRBV4-1
CASHATIGYNEQFF TGTGCCAGCCACGCTACGATAGGGTACAATGAGCAGTTCTTC NA NA TRBJ2-1 TRBV28
CASSLVQGDYGYTF TGCGCCAGCAGCTTGGTACAGGGGGACTATGGCTACACCTTC TRBD1 NA TRBJ1-2 TRBV5-1
CASNQVGGNEKLFF TGCGCCAGCAACCAGGTCGGGGGTAATGAAAAACTGTTTTTT NA NA TRBJ1-4 TRBV4-1
CASSQKGTKETQYF TGTGCCAGCAGCCAAAAGGGAACTAAAGAGACCCAGTACTTC NA NA TRBJ2-5 TRBV5-4
CASSYGANVLTF TGTGCCAGCAGTTACGGGGCCAACGTCCTGACTTTC NA NA TRBJ2-6 TRBV6-6
CAWSVVGGTEAFF TGTGCCTGGAGTGTTGTGGGGGGCACTGAAGCTTTCTTT NA few TRBJ1-1 TRBV30
CASSADYEQYF TGTGCCAGCAGCGCAGATTACGAGCAGTACTTC NA NA TRBJ2-7 TRBV6-5
CASSLVGAGGAYEQYF TGCGCCAGCAGCTTGGTGGGAGCAGGGGGTGCCTACGAGCAGTACTTC TRBD1 NA TRBJ2-7 TRBV5-1
CASSKVMRILGETQYF TGTGCCAGCAGCAAAGTGATGAGGATTTTGGGAGAGACCCAGTACTTC NA NA TRBJ2-5 TRBV21-1
CASSYSGQHYGYTF TGTGCCAGCAGTTACTCGGGACAACACTATGGCTACACCTTC NA NA TRBJ1-2 TRBV6-5
CASSASGGGEKLFF TGTGCCAGCAGTGCCTCAGGGGGTGGAGAAAAACTGTTTTTT TRBD1 NA TRBJ1-4 TRBV28
CASSWPQGSNQPQHF TGTGCCAGCAGTTGGCCCCAGGGAAGCAATCAGCCCCAGCATTTT NA NA TRBJ1-5 TRBV28
CASSLGTGNTEAFF TGCGCCAGCAGCTTGGGGACAGGGAACACTGAAGCTTTCTTT TRBD1 many TRBJ1-1 TRBV5-1
CSGAGRARETQYF TGCAGCGGGGCGGGGCGGGCGCGGGAGACCCAGTACTTC NA NA TRBJ2-5 TRBV29-1
CASSLTGATLEQYF TGTGCCAGCAGTTTGACAGGGGCCACCCTCGAGCAGTACTTC TRBD1 NA TRBJ2-7 TRBV5-6
CASSEVAKQFF TGTGCCAGCAGTGAGGTGGCGAAGCAGTTCTTC NA NA TRBJ2-1 TRBV2
CASRAYNEARETQYF TGTGCCAGCAGGGCGTATAATGAAGCTCGGGAGACCCAGTACTTC NA NA TRBJ2-5 TRBV6-6
CASSQEGLSYNEQFF TGTGCCAGCAGTCAGGAAGGACTCTCCTACAATGAGCAGTTCTTC NA NA TRBJ2-1 TRBV2
CASGTSGSRSSYNEQFF TGTGCCAGCGGGACTAGCGGGAGTCGAAGCTCCTACAATGAGCAGTTCTTC TRBD2 NA TRBJ2-1 TRBV7-9
CASSKGRRSSYNEQFF TGTGCCAGCAGTAAAGGACGAAGGAGCTCCTACAATGAGCAGTTCTTC NA NA TRBJ2-1 TRBV28
CASSYSGAGEAFF TGTGCCAGCAGTTACTCGGGGGCCGGTGAAGCTTTCTTT NA once TRBJ1-1 TRBV6-5
CSVKGDRNSYEQYF TGCAGCGTTAAGGGGGACAGGAACTCCTACGAGCAGTACTTC TRBD1 NA TRBJ2-7 TRBV29-1
CASSLYQGGLATNEQFF TGTGCCAGCAGCTTGTACCAGGGGGGACTAGCGACCAATGAGCAGTTCTTC TRBD2 NA TRBJ2-1 TRBV5-4
CASSLDGLTGELFF TGTGCCAGCTCCTTAGACGGACTAACCGGGGAGCTGTTTTTT NA few TRBJ2-2 TRBV7-9
CASSLYGISGYTF TGTGCCAGCAGTTTATACGGGATCTCTGGCTACACCTTC NA NA TRBJ1-2 TRBV28
CASSTRQLADLLFSYGYTF TGTGCCAGTAGTACTCGACAGCTCGCAGACCTTCTATTCTCCTATGGCTACACCTTC NA NA TRBJ1-2 TRBV19
CASSYDGQVTEAFF TGTGCCAGCAGTTACGACGGACAGGTTACTGAAGCTTTCTTT TRBD1 NA TRBJ1-1 TRBV6-5
CATSRDLENQPQHF TGTGCCACCAGCAGAGATTTGGAGAATCAGCCCCAGCATTTT NA NA TRBJ1-5 TRBV15
CASSRTSGQETQYF TGCGCCAGCAGCCGAACTAGCGGCCAAGAGACCCAGTACTTC TRBD2 NA TRBJ2-5 TRBV4-1
CASSFGRNQETQYF TGTGCCAGCAGTTTCGGGCGGAACCAAGAGACCCAGTACTTC NA NA TRBJ2-5 TRBV28